Following are 21 T cell receptor beta chains from one sample sequenced in a study of shared clonotypes between healthy human individuals (dated by TCRdb to about 2020). CD8 naive samples consisted of CD45RO-negative cells that were positively selected for CCR7, yielding a CD45RA+CCR7+ population without TemRA cells. The library was made by the immunoSEQ multiplex PCR assay. Held by TCRdb, this immuneACCESS table contains in-frame sequences only and omits some clones. Under half of the omission traces to an unresolved V gene where checked; the cause of the rest is unknown. This sample has 800,000 to 950,000 clones in its table, and 90% to 98% of those were observed once. 0.2% to 0.25% of the sample comes from the top ten. The sample comprised naive CD8+ T cells sorted from blood. The cell subset or site label, as the study defines it: CD45RA+CCR7+. Receptors were obtained from a man under 40 in good health.

The chain carries TRBV5-6 and TRBJ2-7; D not resolved. Trimming removed 4 bases from V and 0 bases from J, with 14 bases in between. The germline gives CDR1 SGHDT, CDR2 YYEEEE. The CDR3 length is 15 residues. The CDR3 region has the DNA TGTGCCAGCAGCGCGCCTTTCGGTAGCTCCTACGAGCAGTACTTC. Protein product: CASSAPFGSSYEQYF.

This chain links TRBV25-1 with TRBJ2-1, with TRBD2 matching 9 bases. The CDR3 covers 16 residues. Looked up from germline, CDR1 is MGHDK and CDR2 is SYGVNS. The junction had 7 bases not matched to a gene; V was cut back by 3 bases and J by 4 bases. CDR3: CASSEMGLARYNEQFF. The CDR3, as DNA: TGTGCCAGCAGTGAGATGGGACTAGCTCGGTACAATGAGCAGTTCTTC.

J is TRBJ1-5 and V is TRBV27, with a tentative D call TRBD1 (5 bases). CDR1 is MNHEY, CDR2 SMNVEV, per germline (reference sequence). The V gene lost 6 bases and the J gene lost 6 bases, with 12 bases spanning the gap. The CDR3 spans 13 residues. The CDR3 DNA reads as TGTGCCAGCAGCCCAGGGTATAGTCAGCCCCAGCATTTT. Translated, it gives CASSPGYSQPQHF.

J is TRBJ1-4 and V is TRBV9, with 11 bases identical to TRBD1. This CDR3 has 15 amino acids. From germline, CDR1 is SGDLS and CDR2 YYNGEE. Trimming took 3 bases from V and 7 from J; bases not matched to a gene: 5. The CDR3 DNA follows: TGTGCCAGCAGCGGACAGGACAGGGGGCGTGAAAAACTGTTTTTT. Its protein is CASSGQDRGREKLFF.

This chain joins TRBV27 and TRBJ2-7; TRBD1 might be the D (6 bases). The CDR3 totals 15 residues. The germline V gene encodes CDR1 MNHEY and CDR2 SMNVEV (reference sequence). V was pared by 8 bases and J by 3 bases, with 20 bases between. DNA for the CDR3: TGTGCCAGCTCTTACAGCGCCAGGGGATTCTACGAGCAGTACTTC. Its protein is CASSYSARGFYEQYF.

The chain combines TRBV2 with TRBJ1-1, with D tentatively TRBD1 (6 bases). This CDR3 has 15 amino acids. V was clipped by 6 bases and J by 0 bases, with 14 bases between them. Germline CDR1 reads SNHLY; CDR2 reads FYNNEI. This CDR3 reads CASSRRGDMNTEAFF. DNA for the CDR3: TGTGCCAGCAGCCGGCGGGGGGACATGAACACTGAAGCTTTCTTT.

V usage is TRBV11-2 and J usage is TRBJ2-7; a possible D gene is TRBD1 (5 bases). The CDR3 extends over 13 amino acids. Trimming took off 3 bases at V and 4 bases at J, with 10 bases between the two ends. Germline CDR1 SGHAT, CDR2 FQNNGV. This chain's CDR3 is CASSFFRAYEQYF. CDR3 DNA: TGTGCCAGCAGCTTTTTCAGGGCGTACGAGCAGTACTTC.

The J gene is TRBJ2-2, the V gene TRBV5-1; 15 positions match TRBD2. Germline V gene data show CDR1 as SGHRS and CDR2 as YFSETQ. This CDR3 contains 16 residues. J gave up 7 bases and V 2 bases, and 3 bases lay outside the gene matches. Here the CDR3 reads CASSFGLAGGIGELFF. Written as DNA, the CDR3 is TGCGCCAGCAGCTTTGGACTAGCGGGAGGGATCGGGGAGCTGTTTTTT.

This chain connects TRBV7-9 to TRBJ2-7, with TRBD1 identical over 7 bases. V was pared by 1 base and J by 4 bases, with 7 bases of the junction left unmatched. This CDR3 is 15 amino acids long. Germline CDR1 SEHNR, CDR2 FQNEAQ (reference sequence). The CDR3 spells CASSLGAGGFYEQYF. CDR3 sequence (DNA): TGTGCCAGCAGCTTAGGCGCAGGGGGTTTTTACGAGCAGTACTTC.

J is TRBJ2-7 and V is TRBV7-3, with TRBD1 identical over 7 bases. Germline V gives CDR1 SGHTA, CDR2 FQGTGA. The CDR3 extends over 13 amino acids. V trimming: 9 bases; J trimming: 3 bases; junction bases outside the gene matches: 8. The CDR3, as DNA: TGTGCCAGGGGCCGGGACAGCCGCTACGAGCAGTACTTC. It yields the protein CARGRDSRYEQYF.

The chain recombines TRBV7-3 with TRBJ1-1, with D maybe TRBD1 (6 bases). This CDR3 spans 14 amino acids. In germline, CDR1 is SGHTA, CDR2 FQGTGA. Trimming removed 3 bases at V and 3 bases at J, with 11 bases between. CDR3 loop: CASSLGTSYTEAFF. As DNA, the CDR3 is TGTGCCAGCAGCTTGGGGACATCCTACACTGAAGCTTTCTTT.

J is TRBJ1-4 and V is TRBV7-9; D is undetermined. Between the trimmed V and J ends, which lost 5 bases and 6 bases, there was a span of 7 bases. The CDR3 covers 12 residues. CDR1 and CDR2 from the germline V gene are SEHNR and FQNEAQ (reference sequence). The CDR3 region has the DNA TGTGCCAGCAGCCGTGCGGATGAAAAACTGTTTTTT. Its protein product is CASSRADEKLFF.

This clone was counted once. This sequence joins TRBV5-1 and TRBJ2-7; 7 bases fit TRBD1. Germline V lookup: CDR1 SGHRS, CDR2 YFSETQ. Trimming took 0 bases from V and 4 from J; bases not matched to a gene: 1. The CDR3 spans 13 residues. The DNA of the CDR3 is TGCGCCAGCAGCTTGGAGACAGGGTACGAGCAGTACTTC. Translation: CASSLETGYEQYF.

The rearrangement links TRBV28 to TRBJ1-2; 8 nucleotides agree with TRBD1. There are 14 residues in the CDR3. The germline V gene encodes CDR1 MDHEN and CDR2 SYDVKM. Trimming took 7 bases from V and 4 from J; bases not matched to a gene: 8. This CDR3 reads CASKTTGDGYGYTF. For the CDR3, the DNA is TGTGCCAGCAAGACGACAGGGGATGGCTATGGCTACACCTTC.

In its sample, this clone was seen once. The chain is built from TRBV28 and TRBJ2-7; TRBD1 matches at 8 bases. The V gene end was trimmed by 2 bases and the J gene end by 3 bases; junction bases not matched to a gene: 3. The germline V gene encodes CDR1 MDHEN and CDR2 SYDVKM. This CDR3 has 14 amino acids. The CDR3 loop is CASSLRDRYYEQYF. For the CDR3, the DNA is TGTGCCAGCAGTTTAAGGGACAGGTACTACGAGCAGTACTTC.

CDR3 bases: TGCGCCAGCAGCCAAGGCATTAACAGGGACGAAGACTATGGCTACACCTTC. Translated, it gives CASSQGINRDEDYGYTF. J is TRBJ1-2 and V is TRBV4-3; perhaps TRBD1 as D (6 bases). Between the trimmed V and J ends, which lost 1 base and 3 bases, there was a span of 18 bases. This CDR3 is 17 amino acids long. Germline V gives CDR1 LGHNA, CDR2 YSLEER.

Turning to this clone: Other DNA sequences in this specimen translate into the identical CDR3. The rearrangement links TRBV7-6 to TRBJ2-3, with D perhaps matching TRBD2 (5 bases). Trimming removed 0 bases from V and 1 base from J, with 5 bases in between. In germline, CDR1 is SGHVS, CDR2 FNYEAQ. CDR3 length: 14 amino acids. This chain's CDR3 is CASSLAGGTDTQYF. The CDR3 nucleotides read TGTGCCAGCAGCTTAGCGGGAGGCACAGATACGCAGTATTTT.

This clone came up once. The J gene is TRBJ2-3, the V gene TRBV6-5; weak D call: TRBD2 (6 bases). CDR3 length: 12 amino acids. Germline CDR1 is MNHEY and CDR2 is SVGAGI. V dropped 6 bases and J dropped 6 bases, with 10 bases sitting between them. The CDR3 coding sequence is TGTGCCAGCAGCCGGGGGTTGGATACGCAGTATTTT. It yields the protein CASSRGLDTQYF.

This chain's CDR3 is CASGSGSFNEQFF. The CDR3 DNA follows: TGTGCCAGCGGTAGCGGGAGCTTCAATGAGCAGTTCTTC. The chain links TRBV6-5 to TRBJ2-1; 9 nucleotides agree with TRBD2. The V gene's germline CDR1 is MNHEY and CDR2 SVGAGI. The CDR3 consists of 13 residues. Trimming at V came to 8 bases and at J to 6 bases, leaving 5 bases not matched to a gene.

The chain is built from TRBV27 and TRBJ2-7; the match to TRBD1 covers 8 bases. The CDR3 loop spans 14 amino acids. Per the germline V gene, CDR1 is MNHEY and CDR2 is SMNVEV (reference sequence). After removal of 5 bases from V and 0 bases from J, the junction contained 3 bases not matched to a gene. The DNA for the CDR3 is TGTGCCAGCAGTGTGGACAGGGCCTCCTACGAGCAGTACTTC. It codes for CASSVDRASYEQYF.

The gene calls are TRBV5-6 and TRBJ2-7, with TRBD2 identical over 9 bases. Germline V gene sequence: CDR1 SGHDT, CDR2 YYEEEE. The CDR3 has 15 residues. V gave up 4 bases and J gave up 2 bases; unmatched junction bases: 7. For the CDR3, the DNA is TGTGCCAGCAGCCCCGGGGCTAGCGGGGCCTACGAGCAGTACTTC. As protein: CASSPGASGAYEQYF.